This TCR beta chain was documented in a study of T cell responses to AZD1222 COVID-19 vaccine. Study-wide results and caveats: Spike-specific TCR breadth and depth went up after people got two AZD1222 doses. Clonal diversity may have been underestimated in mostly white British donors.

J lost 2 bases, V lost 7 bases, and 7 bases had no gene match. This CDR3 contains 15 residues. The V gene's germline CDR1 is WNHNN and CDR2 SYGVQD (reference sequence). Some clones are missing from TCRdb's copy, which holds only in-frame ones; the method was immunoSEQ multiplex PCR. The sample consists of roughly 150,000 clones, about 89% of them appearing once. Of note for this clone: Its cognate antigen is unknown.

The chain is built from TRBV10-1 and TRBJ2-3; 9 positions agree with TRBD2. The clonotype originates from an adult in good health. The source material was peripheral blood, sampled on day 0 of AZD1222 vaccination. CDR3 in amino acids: CASKGLAGHTDTQYF. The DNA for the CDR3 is TGCGCCAGCAAAGGTCTAGCGGGACACACAGATACGCAGTATTTT.